One and the same sample provided the 5 T cell receptor beta chains below, sequenced in a study of cytomegalovirus exposure and HLA in healthy donors. A multiplex PCR was run with 60 Vbeta primers and 13 Jbeta primers. Sequencing used immunoSEQ multiplex PCR; TCRdb keeps in-frame clones, though not all of them. The sample records approximately 150,000 clones, roughly 79% being singletons. Sequencing input: PBMCs. The receptors originated from a woman in her 40s in good health and CMV-seronegative.

This clone was seen a single time. The rearrangement uses TRBV21-1 and TRBJ1-5. TRBV21-1 is an annotated pseudogene. The CDR3 has 19 amino acids. The CDR3, as DNA: TGTGCCAGCAGCAAATTGAGGAACGGAACGCAACATAGCAATCAGCCCCAGCATTTT. This sequence encodes CASSKLRNGTQHSNQPQHF.

The chain carries TRBV9 and TRBJ2-3, with a possible D match to TRBD2 (6 bases). CDR1 and CDR2 (germline): SGDLS, YYNGEE. CDR3 length: 14 amino acids. The V gene lost 4 bases and the J gene lost 1 base, with 10 bases spanning the gap. CDR3 residues: CASSPAGRTDTQYF. CDR3 sequence (DNA): TGTGCCAGCAGCCCGGCGGGGCGCACAGATACGCAGTATTTT.

The V gene is TRBV4-1, the J gene TRBJ2-1, with 7 bases fitting TRBD2. Germline CDR1 MGHRA, CDR2 YSYEKL. This CDR3 spans 14 amino acids. V lost 0 bases and J lost 7; bases outside the gene matches: 3. CDR3 DNA: TGCGCCAGCAGCCAAGAGACTAGCACGAATGAGCAGTTCTTC. Protein: CASSQETSTNEQFF.

With regard to this clone: Other DNA sequences in the same sample also yield this CDR3. The CDR3 spells CASSLQLLTNTEAFF. The CDR3 DNA reads TGTGCCAGCAGTCTCCAACTACTAACGAACACTGAAGCTTTCTTT. The rearrangement uses TRBV28 and TRBJ1-1; no clear D. Germline assignment: CDR1 MDHEN and CDR2 SYDVKM. The length of the CDR3 is 15 residues. The ends were cut back, 5 bases at V and 1 base at J, with 14 bases in the middle.

This chain links TRBV7-3 with TRBJ1-1, with 10 bases aligning to TRBD1. The CDR3 contains 13 residues. Trimming took 6 bases from V and 9 from J; bases not matched to a gene: 7. CDR1 SGHTA and CDR2 FQGTGA come from the germline V gene. The CDR3 coding sequence is TGTGCCAGCAGTCTACCGGGACAGGGGAAAGCTTTCTTT. Protein: CASSLPGQGKAFF.